This entry lists 5 T cell receptor beta chains sequenced from one sample in a study of cytomegalovirus exposure and HLA in healthy donors. Use of 60 Vbeta and 13 Jbeta primers characterized the PCR. Assay: immunoSEQ multiplex PCR; the TCRdb copy retains only in-frame clones and omits some. The sample spans 50,000 to 75,000 clones; the ten largest clones claim over 2%. Sequenced input: PBMCs. The receptors shown here come from a woman between 18 and 29 years old in good health and CMV-seronegative.

This chain uses TRBV10-3 with TRBJ2-7, with 7 positions matching TRBD1. Germline V gene sequence: CDR1 ENHRY, CDR2 SYGVKD. The CDR3 has 13 residues. V lost 5 bases, J lost 5 bases, and 6 bases stayed unmatched. The CDR3 reads CAISKTGIHEQYF. The CDR3 nucleotides are TGTGCCATCAGTAAGACAGGGATCCACGAGCAGTACTTC.

This rearrangement joins TRBV14 to TRBJ1-1; TRBD1 aligns across 7 bases. Germline CDR1 reads SGHDN; CDR2 reads FVKESK. The CDR3 has 16 residues. Trimming at V came to 3 bases and at J to 0 bases, leaving 7 bases not matched to a gene. The CDR3 coding sequence is TGTGCCAGCAGCCACCTGGCGGGACAGATGAACACTGAAGCTTTCTTT. Translated: CASSHLAGQMNTEAFF.

The chain has TRBV19 and TRBJ2-1, with TRBD1 as a possible D gene (6 bases). V was shortened by 9 bases and J by 2 bases, with 20 bases between the two germline ends. CDR1 and CDR2 (germline): LNHDA, SQIVND (reference sequence). The CDR3 is 16 amino acids. The CDR3 protein is CASRLQGLRPYNEQFF. The CDR3 DNA is TGTGCCAGCAGATTACAGGGCCTCCGCCCCTACAATGAGCAGTTCTTC.

This chain joins TRBV4-1 and TRBJ2-1; 7 nucleotides match TRBD1. This CDR3 comprises 15 residues. V shed 4 bases and J 2 bases; nucleotides not matched to a gene: 5. Per germline, CDR1 MGHRA and CDR2 YSYEKL. The CDR3 sequence is CASSPPTGTYNEQFF. For the CDR3, the DNA is TGCGCCAGCAGCCCCCCGACAGGGACCTACAATGAGCAGTTCTTC.

The CDR3 sequence is CASSVGGGGGNTEAFF. CDR3 in DNA: TGTGCCAGCAGCGTCGGCGGGGGGGGAGGGAACACTGAAGCTTTCTTT. This chain uses TRBV5-4 with TRBJ1-1; possible D gene TRBD1, 5 bases. The CDR3 has 16 residues. V dropped 4 bases and J dropped 1 base, with 17 bases sitting between them. The germline CDR1 and CDR2 sequences are SGHNT and YYREEE (reference sequence).